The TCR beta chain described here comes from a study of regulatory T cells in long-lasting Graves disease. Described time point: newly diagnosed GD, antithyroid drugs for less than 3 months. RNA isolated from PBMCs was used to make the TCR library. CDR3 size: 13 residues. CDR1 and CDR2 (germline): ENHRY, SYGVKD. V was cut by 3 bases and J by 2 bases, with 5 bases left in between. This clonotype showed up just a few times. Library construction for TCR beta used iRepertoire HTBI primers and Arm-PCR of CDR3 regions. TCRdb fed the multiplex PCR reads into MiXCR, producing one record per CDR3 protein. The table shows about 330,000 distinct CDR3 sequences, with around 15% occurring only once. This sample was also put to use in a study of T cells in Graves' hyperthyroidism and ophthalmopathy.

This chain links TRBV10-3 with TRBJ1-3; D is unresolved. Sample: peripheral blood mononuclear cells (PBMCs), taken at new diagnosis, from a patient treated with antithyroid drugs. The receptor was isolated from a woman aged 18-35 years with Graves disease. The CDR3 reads CAISDLTGNTIYF. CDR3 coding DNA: TGTGCCATCAGTGACTTAACTGGAAACACCATATATTTT.